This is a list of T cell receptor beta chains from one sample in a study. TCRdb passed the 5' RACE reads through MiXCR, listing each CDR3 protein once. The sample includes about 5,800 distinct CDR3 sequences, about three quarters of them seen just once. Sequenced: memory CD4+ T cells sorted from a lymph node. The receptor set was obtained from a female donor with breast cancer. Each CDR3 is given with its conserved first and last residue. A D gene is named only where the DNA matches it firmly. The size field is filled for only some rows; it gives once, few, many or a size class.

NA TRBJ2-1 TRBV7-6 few CASSLGGWDEQFF TGTGCCAGCAGCTTAGGTGGTTGGGATGAGCAGTTCTTC
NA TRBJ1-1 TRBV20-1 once CSAPREGMNTEAFF TGCAGTGCTCCCCGAGAGGGGATGAACACTGAAGCTTTCTTT
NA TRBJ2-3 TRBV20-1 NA CSARDPGTSTDTQYF TGCAGTGCTAGAGATCCGGGGACTAGCACAGATACGCAGTATTTT
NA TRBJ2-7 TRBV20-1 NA CSARDGMGSSYEQYF TGCAGTGCTAGAGATGGCATGGGAAGCTCCTACGAGCAGTACTTC
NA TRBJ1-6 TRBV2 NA CASRADLGYSPLHF TGTGCCAGCAGGGCCGACCTGGGATATTCACCCCTCCACTTT
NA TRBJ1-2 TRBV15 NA CATSTGLGRVSGYTF TGTGCCACCAGCACTGGATTGGGCAGGGTGAGCGGCTACACCTTC
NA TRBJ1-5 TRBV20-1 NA CSATNRESQPQHF TGCAGTGCAACAAACAGGGAATCTCAGCCCCAGCATTTT
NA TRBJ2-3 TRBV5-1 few CASSLGARGDTQYF TGCGCCAGCAGCTTGGGGGCTCGGGGCGATACGCAGTATTTT
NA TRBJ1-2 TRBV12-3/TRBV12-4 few CASSPFGHRYYGYTF TGTGCCAGCAGTCCCTTCGGACACCGCTACTATGGCTACACCTTC
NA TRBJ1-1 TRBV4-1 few CASSRGPGVYTEAFF TGCGCCAGCAGCCGGGGGCCAGGGGTGTACACTGAAGCTTTCTTT
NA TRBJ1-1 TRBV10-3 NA CAISESALRGTEAFF TGTGCCATCAGTGAGTCCGCTCTGAGGGGGACTGAAGCTTTCTTT
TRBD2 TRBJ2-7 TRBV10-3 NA CAINSGTSVSYEQYF TGTGCCATCAACTCCGGGACTAGCGTCTCCTACGAGCAGTACTTC